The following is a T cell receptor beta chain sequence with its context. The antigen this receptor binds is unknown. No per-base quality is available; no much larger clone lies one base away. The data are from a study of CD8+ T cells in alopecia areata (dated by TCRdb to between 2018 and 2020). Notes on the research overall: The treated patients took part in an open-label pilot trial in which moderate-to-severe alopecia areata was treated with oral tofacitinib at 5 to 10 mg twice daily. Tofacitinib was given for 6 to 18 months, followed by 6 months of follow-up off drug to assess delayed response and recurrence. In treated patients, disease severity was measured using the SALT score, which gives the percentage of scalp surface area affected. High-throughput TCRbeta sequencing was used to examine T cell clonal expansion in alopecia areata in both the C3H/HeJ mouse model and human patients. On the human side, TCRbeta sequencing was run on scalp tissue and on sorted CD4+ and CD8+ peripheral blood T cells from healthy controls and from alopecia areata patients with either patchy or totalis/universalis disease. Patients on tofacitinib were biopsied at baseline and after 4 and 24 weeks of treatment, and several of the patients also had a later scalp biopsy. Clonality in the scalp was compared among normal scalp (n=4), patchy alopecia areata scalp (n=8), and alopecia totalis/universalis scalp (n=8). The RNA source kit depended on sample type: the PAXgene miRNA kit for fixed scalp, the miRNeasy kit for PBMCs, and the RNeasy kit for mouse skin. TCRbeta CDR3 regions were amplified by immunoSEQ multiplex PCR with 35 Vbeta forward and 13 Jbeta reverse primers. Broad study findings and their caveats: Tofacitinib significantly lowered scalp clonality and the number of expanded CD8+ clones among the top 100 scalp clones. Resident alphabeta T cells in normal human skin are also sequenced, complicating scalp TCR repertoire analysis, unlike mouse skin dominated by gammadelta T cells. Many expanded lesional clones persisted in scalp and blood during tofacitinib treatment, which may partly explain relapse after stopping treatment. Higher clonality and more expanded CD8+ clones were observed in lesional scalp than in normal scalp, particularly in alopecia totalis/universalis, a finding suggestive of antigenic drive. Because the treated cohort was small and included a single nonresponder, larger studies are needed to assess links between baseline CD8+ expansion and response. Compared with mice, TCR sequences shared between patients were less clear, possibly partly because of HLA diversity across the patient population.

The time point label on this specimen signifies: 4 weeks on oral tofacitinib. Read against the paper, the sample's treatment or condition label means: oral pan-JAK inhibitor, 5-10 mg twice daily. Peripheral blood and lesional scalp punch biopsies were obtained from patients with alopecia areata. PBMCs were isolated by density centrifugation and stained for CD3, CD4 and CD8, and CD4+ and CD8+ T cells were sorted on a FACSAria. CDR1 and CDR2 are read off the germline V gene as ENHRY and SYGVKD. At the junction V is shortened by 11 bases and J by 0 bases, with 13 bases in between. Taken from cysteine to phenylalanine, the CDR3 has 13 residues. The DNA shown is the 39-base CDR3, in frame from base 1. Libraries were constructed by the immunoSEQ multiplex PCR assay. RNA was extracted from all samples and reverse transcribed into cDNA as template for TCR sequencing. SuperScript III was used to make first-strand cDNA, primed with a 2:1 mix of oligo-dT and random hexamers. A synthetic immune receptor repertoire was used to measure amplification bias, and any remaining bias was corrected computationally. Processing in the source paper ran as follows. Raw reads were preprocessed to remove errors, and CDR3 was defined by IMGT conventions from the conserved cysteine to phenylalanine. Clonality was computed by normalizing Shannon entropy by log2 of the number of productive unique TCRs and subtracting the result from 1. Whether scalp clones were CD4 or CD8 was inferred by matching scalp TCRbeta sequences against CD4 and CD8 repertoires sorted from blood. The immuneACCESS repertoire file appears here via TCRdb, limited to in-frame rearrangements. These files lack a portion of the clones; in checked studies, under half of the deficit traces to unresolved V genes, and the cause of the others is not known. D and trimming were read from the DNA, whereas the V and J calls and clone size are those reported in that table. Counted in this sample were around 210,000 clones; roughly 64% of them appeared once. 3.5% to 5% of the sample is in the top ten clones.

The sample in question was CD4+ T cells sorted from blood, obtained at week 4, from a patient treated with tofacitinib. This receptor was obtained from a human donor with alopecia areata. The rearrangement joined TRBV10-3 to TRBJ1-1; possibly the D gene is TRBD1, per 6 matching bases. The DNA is TGTGCCTCTAAGACAGGCGTGAACACTGAAGCTTTCTTT. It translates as CASKTGVNTEAFF.